These 29 T cell receptor beta chains share one sample of origin, sequenced in a study of Ad26.COV2.S vaccination and SARS-CoV-2 variants (dated by TCRdb to the early 2020s). Per the publication, the treatment or condition label means: some 20 received Ad26.COV2.S at low or high dose, single or two shots; several received placebo; per-sample allocation not given. Repertoires of vaccine and placebo recipients were sequenced from samples collected on day 63 after the first injection. Library prep was done by the immunoSEQ multiplex PCR assay. Held by TCRdb, this immuneACCESS table contains in-frame sequences only and omits some clones. Under half of the omission traces to an unresolved V gene where checked; the cause of the rest is unknown. This sample gives a few hundred thousand clones in total; 90% of them show up just once. The ten largest clones capture over 9% of the sample. The input for sequencing was peripheral blood, taken in a trial of Ad26.COV2.S vaccine versus placebo. Source of these receptors: a person aged 18-65 years who received the Ad26.COV2.S COVID-19 vaccine or a placebo.

For the CDR3, the DNA is TGTGCCAGCAGTTACTCGCAGCGACTAGCGGAAAATGAGCAGTTCTTC. This codes for CASSYSQRLAENEQFF. This chain joins TRBV6-5 and TRBJ2-1, with 9 bases that match TRBD2. This CDR3 is built from 16 residues. Germline CDR1 is MNHEY and CDR2 is SVGAGI. V shed 0 bases, J shed 7 bases, and the junction held 7 bases outside the gene matches.

Note on this clone: Other DNA sequences of this sample code for an identical CDR3. The chain is built from TRBV11-2 and TRBJ2-7; unclear D gene. Germline-derived CDR1 and CDR2 are SGHAT and FQNNGV. V was pared by 1 base and J by 2 bases, with 6 bases between. The CDR3 is 13 residues long. Here the CDR3 DNA reads TGTGCCAGCAGCTTAGGCCCACCCTACGAGCAGTACTTC. Its protein product is CASSLGPPYEQYF.

CDR3 protein: CASSPLRSYEQYF. The CDR3 DNA reads TGTGCCAGCAGCCCCCTGAGGTCCTACGAGCAGTACTTC. The rearrangement joins TRBV14 to TRBJ2-7; D remains unclear. The CDR3 is 13 residues long. Germline CDR1 reads SGHDN; CDR2 reads FVKESK. The V and J ends lost 4 bases and 1 base respectively, with 8 bases between them.

The gene calls are TRBV9 and TRBJ1-1, with 7 bases lining up with TRBD1. V was pared by 5 bases and J by 0 bases, with 4 bases of the junction left unmatched. The CDR3 is 14 amino acids. Germline CDR1 reads SGDLS; CDR2 reads YYNGEE. For the CDR3, the DNA is TGTGCCAGCAGTGCCGGGACAGTGAACACTGAAGCTTTCTTT. Translation: CASSAGTVNTEAFF.

Here the CDR3 reads CASSGPLLAGERGYEQYF. In nucleotides, the CDR3 is TGTGCCAGCAGTGGGCCTCTCCTAGCGGGAGAAAGGGGCTACGAGCAGTACTTC. The chain joins TRBV27 to TRBJ2-7, with 10 bases identical to TRBD2. The CDR3 covers 18 residues. Looked up from germline, CDR1 is MNHEY and CDR2 is SMNVEV (reference sequence). The V gene end was trimmed by 5 bases and the J gene end by 3 bases; junction bases not matched to a gene: 16.

The gene calls are TRBV6-2 or TRBV6-3 and TRBJ2-1; possibly TRBD2 for D (6 bases). Trimming pared 5 bases from V and 8 bases from J, leaving 10 bases between. In germline, CDR1 is MNHEY, CDR2 SVGEGT. The CDR3 is 12 amino acids. CDR3 in amino acids: CASSPLAHEQFF. In DNA, the CDR3 is TGTGCCAGCAGTCCCCTAGCGCATGAGCAGTTCTTC.

The chain uses TRBV9 and TRBJ2-3; 11 bases match TRBD2. The V and J ends lost 5 bases and 3 bases, in that order; junction bases with no gene match: 8. Germline-derived CDR1 and CDR2 are SGDLS and YYNGEE. The CDR3 runs 16 residues. The CDR3 spells CASSYTGTSGTDTQYF. DNA of the CDR3: TGTGCCAGCAGTTACACCGGGACTAGCGGAACAGATACGCAGTATTTT.

This clone came up a few times. CDR3 protein: CASRAETKAFF. CDR3 coding DNA: TGTGCCAGCAGGGCGGAGACCAAAGCTTTCTTT. The rearrangement links TRBV6-5 to TRBJ1-1; D remains ambiguous. V was trimmed by 6 bases and J by 9 bases, leaving 11 bases between them. The CDR3 runs to 11 residues. Germline loops: CDR1 MNHEY, CDR2 SVGAGI.

The genes are TRBV18 and TRBJ1-4; D gene ambiguous. This CDR3 spans 13 amino acids. CDR1 and CDR2 (germline): KGHSH, LQKENI. V dropped 0 bases and J dropped 6 bases, with 5 bases sitting between them. CDR3 nucleotide sequence: TGTGCCAGCTCACCACCTGTCGATGAAAAACTGTTTTTT. It yields the protein CASSPPVDEKLFF.

This clone was observed a few times. The chain combines TRBV6-6 with TRBJ1-2, with unresolved D. CDR1 is MNHNY and CDR2 is SVGAGI in the germline V gene (reference sequence). The CDR3 is 11 residues long. The V end lost 2 bases, the J end lost 6 bases, and 4 bases lay between the germline ends. The CDR3 coding sequence is TGTGCCAGCAGTTACCAAAATGGCTACACCTTC. Translated: CASSYQNGYTF.

The V and J genes are TRBV10-2 and TRBJ2-7; tentative D call: TRBD1 (5 bases). Trimming removed 4 bases at V and 2 bases at J, with 9 bases between. The CDR3 has 13 residues. Germline CDR1 reads WSHSY; CDR2 reads SAAADI. The CDR3 DNA reads as TGCGCCAGCAGTGGGGGCAGGACCTACGAGCAGTACTTC. This sequence encodes CASSGGRTYEQYF.

The rearrangement uses TRBV11-2 and TRBJ2-5; D is possibly TRBD2 (6 bases). CDR1 is SGHAT, CDR2 FQNNGV, per germline. V lost 0 bases and J lost 5, with 13 bases in between. The CDR3 spans 15 residues. As DNA, the CDR3 is TGTGCCAGCAGCTTAGAGTGGTCGGGAGCTGAGACCCAGTACTTC. Translated, it gives CASSLEWSGAETQYF.

This clone was detected only a few times. The genes are TRBV5-1 and TRBJ2-7; TRBD2 aligns across 9 bases. CDR3 length: 15 residues. Germline CDR1 SGHRS, CDR2 YFSETQ. J was trimmed by 6 bases and V by 7 bases; bases with no gene match: 14. The CDR3 DNA reads TGCGCCAGCTCCCCCGTGGGTAGCGGGAGTATCGAGCAGTACTTC. This gives the protein CASSPVGSGSIEQYF.

The chain links TRBV5-1 to TRBJ2-2; 9 nucleotides match TRBD1. V dropped 5 bases and J dropped 6; count of bases not matched to a gene: 8. CDR3 size: 15 residues. CDR1 is SGHRS and CDR2 is YFSETQ in the germline V gene. Here the CDR3 reads CASSYRQGVAGELFF. The CDR3, as DNA: TGCGCCAGCAGTTATCGACAGGGGGTCGCCGGGGAGCTGTTTTTT.

The chain links TRBV10-3 to TRBJ2-2; D ambiguous. Trimming stripped 6 bases from V and 5 bases from J, with 10 bases between. Germline lookup yields CDR1 ENHRY and CDR2 SYGVKD. CDR3 length: 13 amino acids. CDR3 in amino acids: CAIRYKGTGELFF. The CDR3 DNA reads TGTGCCATCAGATATAAAGGGACCGGGGAGCTGTTTTTT.

V is TRBV28 and J is TRBJ2-7; tentative D call: TRBD2 (6 bases). The germline gives CDR1 MDHEN, CDR2 SYDVKM. The CDR3 is made up of 16 amino acids. V shed 4 bases and J shed 5 bases, with 21 bases lying between them. The CDR3 reads CASSSSSREAFNEQYF. In DNA form, the CDR3 reads TGTGCCAGCAGTTCATCGAGCAGGGAGGCGTTCAACGAGCAGTACTTC.

V usage is TRBV11-2 and J usage is TRBJ2-7; D call uncertain. The CDR3 contains 13 residues. Germline V gives CDR1 SGHAT, CDR2 FQNNGV. V gave up 4 bases and J gave up 2 bases, with 9 bases separating them. For the CDR3, the DNA is TGTGCCAGCAGCTCGCCTCCCCCCTACGAGCAGTACTTC. This codes for CASSSPPPYEQYF.

This clone was seen at least ten times. The same CDR3 can be traced to other DNA sequences in this sample. The rearrangement links TRBV4-2 to TRBJ2-5; no definite D call. Germline V gives CDR1 LGHNA, CDR2 YNFKEQ. V was clipped by 1 base and J by 5 bases, with 11 bases between them. The CDR3 is made up of 14 amino acids. CDR3 in DNA: TGTGCCAGCAGCCAAGGAGCTAGTCGCGAGACCCAGTACTTC. This translates into CASSQGASRETQYF.

The table lists this clone with a few counts. This chain uses TRBV6-4 with TRBJ2-2, with 8 bases identical to TRBD2. This CDR3 has 14 residues. Germline V gene data show CDR1 as MRHNA and CDR2 as SNTAGT. V gave up 9 bases and J gave up 5 bases; unmatched junction bases: 8. The CDR3: CASSTSAETGELFF. The CDR3, as DNA: TGTGCCAGTTCGACTAGCGCTGAGACCGGGGAGCTGTTTTTT.

V is TRBV12-5 and J is TRBJ2-3, with TRBD2 as a possible D gene (5 bases). The germline gives CDR1 LGHNT, CDR2 FRNRAP. This CDR3 is built from 13 residues. The ends were cut back, 3 bases at V and 4 bases at J, with 8 bases in the middle. CDR3 in DNA: TGTGCTAGTGGTTTCATGGGAGCAGATACGCAGTATTTT. It yields the protein CASGFMGADTQYF.

The chain is built from TRBV6-2 or TRBV6-3 and TRBJ2-7, with TRBD2 identical over 9 bases. The V and J ends lost 5 bases and 5 bases, in that order; junction bases with no gene match: 10. CDR1 and CDR2 from the germline V gene are MNHEY and SVGEGT. The CDR3 spans 15 residues. The CDR3 DNA follows: TGTGCCAGCAGTGCCATAGCGGGGGTACCTAACGAGCAGTACTTC. Its protein product is CASSAIAGVPNEQYF.

The V and J genes are TRBV5-8 and TRBJ1-1, with D unresolved. The CDR3 consists of 15 residues. V shed 4 bases and J shed 0 bases, with 13 bases lying between them. The germline CDR1 and CDR2 sequences are SGHTS and YDEGEE. CDR3 protein: CASSPTLLLNTEAFF. Here the CDR3 DNA reads TGTGCCAGCAGCCCGACTCTACTATTGAACACTGAAGCTTTCTTT.

This chain connects TRBV29-1 to TRBJ1-1; D may be TRBD1 (6 bases). CDR3 size: 13 residues. Per germline, CDR1 SQVTM and CDR2 ANQGSEA. Trimming removed 5 bases from V and 6 bases from J, with 16 bases in between. Written as DNA, the CDR3 is TGCAGCGTTAGGGACGTCCAGGGGTCTGAAGCTTTCTTT. Translated, it gives CSVRDVQGSEAFF.

This clone appeared a few times. J is TRBJ2-1 and V is TRBV4-1, with TRBD2 matching 8 bases. J gave up 8 bases and V 1 base, and 4 bases lay outside the gene matches. There are 14 residues in the CDR3. Germline V CDR1 and CDR2: MGHRA, YSYEKL. CDR3 in DNA: TGCGCCAGCAGCCAAGTCGCGGGAGGCTATGAGCAGTTCTTC. It codes for CASSQVAGGYEQFF.

The chain is built from TRBV6-2 or TRBV6-3 and TRBJ2-1, with 8 positions matching TRBD1. With V trimmed by 6 bases and J by 1 base, 5 bases remained unmatched. CDR1 and CDR2 from the germline V gene are MNHEY and SVGEGT. This CDR3 contains 15 residues. CDR3 loop: CASSLRQGSYNEQFF. The CDR3 coding sequence is TGTGCCAGCAGCCTTCGACAGGGGTCCTACAATGAGCAGTTCTTC.

Only one count was recorded for this clone. The V call is TRBV19, the J call TRBJ1-1; D is ambiguous. The CDR3 length is 12 residues. Germline V gives CDR1 LNHDA, CDR2 SQIVND (reference sequence). With 9 bases removed from V and 6 bases from J, the gap between germline ends came to 14 bases. The CDR3 spells CASQNHIAEAFF. The CDR3, as DNA: TGTGCCAGCCAGAATCACATCGCTGAAGCTTTCTTT.

The chain links TRBV18 to TRBJ2-7, with 7 bases identical to TRBD1. The germline V gene encodes CDR1 KGHSH and CDR2 LQKENI. This CDR3 has 15 amino acids. V shed 3 bases and J 3 bases; nucleotides not matched to a gene: 8. CDR3 sequence: CASSPYRDSYYEQYF. The CDR3 nucleotides are TGTGCCAGCTCACCGTACCGGGACAGTTACTACGAGCAGTACTTC.

J is TRBJ1-3 and V is TRBV9; unclear D gene. This CDR3 spans 13 amino acids. From germline, CDR1 is SGDLS and CDR2 YYNGEE. V lost 4 bases and J lost 0, with 5 bases in between. CDR3 nucleotide sequence: TGTGCCAGCAGCTCCGGCTCTGGAAACACCATATATTTT. It yields the protein CASSSGSGNTIYF.

V and J are TRBV11-2 and TRBJ1-3; D is undetermined. This CDR3 contains 13 residues. The germline V and J ends were trimmed by 4 bases and 3 bases, with 7 bases remaining between them. The germline V gene encodes CDR1 SGHAT and CDR2 FQNNGV. The CDR3 nucleotides read TGTGCCAGCAGCTCCCATTTTGGAAACACCATATATTTT. Its protein is CASSSHFGNTIYF. Using reference TRBV11-2 and TRBJ1-3 for the parts outside the CDR3, the full variable domain is EAGVAQSPRYKIIEKRQSVAFWCNPISGHATLYWYQQILGQGPKLLIQFQNNGVVDDSQLPKDRFSAERLKGVDSTLKIQPAKLEDSAVYLCASSSHFGNTIYFGEGSWLTVV.